This T cell receptor beta chain stems from a study of graft-versus-host responses after intestinal transplantation (dated by TCRdb to about 2021). Concerning the study at large: Recipients received multivisceral, liver-intestinal, or isolated intestinal transplants. All recipients received anti-thymocyte globulin induction followed by maintenance tacrolimus and steroids for approximately 3 years. After intestinal transplantation, graft-versus-host and host-versus-graft alloreactive T cell clones were followed in the graft, circulation and bone marrow using bulk TCR-beta CDR3 sequencing. Alloreactive clones were identified by sequencing pre-transplant mixed lymphocyte reaction products and comparing them with unstimulated pre-transplant donor and recipient T cells. Of the roughly 26 intestinal transplant recipients enrolled in the cohort, one of whom was a retransplant, 3 patients without pretransplant specimens were excluded. Donor T cell macrochimerism was defined as a peak of at least 4% donor T cells among recipient peripheral blood mononuclear cells. Rather than going through the commercial service, samples from a few later patients were sequenced in-house on an Illumina MiSeq and processed with MiXCR.

The library was prepared using the immunoSEQ multiplex PCR assay. For most patients, genomic DNA was isolated with the Qiagen DNeasy Blood and Tissue Kit and shipped frozen to Adaptive Biotechnologies for TCR sequencing. For most patients, genomic DNA was subjected to high-throughput TCR-beta CDR3 sequencing by Adaptive Biotechnologies. The authors' analysis ran thus. Adaptive's ImmunoSEQ software supplied the TCR sequencing data for about 18 patients, while MiXCR and VDJtools were used to process three other patients. To correct CD4 versus CD8 sorting errors, sequences present in both subsets at a frequency ratio below 5:1 were removed. CDR3 nucleotide sequences shared by donor and recipient were removed because the origin of these sequences could not be assigned. Alloreactive clones required at least 2-fold expansion over unstimulated cells and minimum CFSE-low frequency of 0.002% (template counts) or 0.001% (read counts). Clones detected in sequenced pre-transplant spleen, lymph node, or MLR CFSE-low populations of the donor or recipient were defined as mappable. The cumulative frequency of alloreactive clones was calculated as a percentage of all sequences, weighted by copy number. What TCRdb holds here is the immuneACCESS table cut down to in-frame rearrangements. Part of the clones is not present; checked against another copy, under half of the missing clones reflect an unresolved V gene, and the others are unexplained. V and J calls and clone size follow that table, whereas D and trimming were derived from the DNA. Within this sample are over 90,000 clones, with approximately 94% of them counted one time only. The top ten clones comprise approximately 1.2% of the sample.

Study-wide findings and limitations: In patients with donor T cell macrochimerism, the allografts had high GvH to HvG T cell clonal ratios. Early after transplant, declines in HvG clones were associated with peak levels of circulating GvH clones. The conclusions were limited by the relatively low number and heterogeneity of the intestinal transplant patients. GvH clones were found in recipient bone marrow, and some of the GvH clones appeared earlier in ileal mucosa or blood, which is consistent with an intestinal mucosal origin.

The CDR3, cysteine through phenylalanine, is 16 amino acids long. The only DNA kept is the CDR3, 48 bases in frame from the first base. CDR1 and CDR2 are read off the germline V gene as SGHRS and YFSETQ. Deletion took 8 bases off V and 5 bases off J, with a span of 23 bases between the germline ends. Reading the label with the study, this specimen's time point is: cells obtained before transplantation from donor or recipient. CD3+CD4+ and CD3+CD8+ populations were FACS-sorted from unstimulated pre-transplant donor and recipient cells taken from spleen or lymph nodes. Comment on this clone: Its antigen target is currently unknown. No much larger clone is present one base from it, and per-base qualities are unavailable.

This clonotype originated in a human donor who received an intestinal transplant. This chain joins TRBV5-1 to TRBJ2-1, with the D call perhaps TRBD1 or TRBD2, each one matching 5 bases. This specimen consisted of unstimulated CD8+ T cells sorted from spleen or lymph node cells, obtained before intestinal transplant. The CDR3 protein is CASNPLRGAAHNEQFF. The sequenced DNA is TGCGCCAGTAATCCTCTGAGAGGGGCAGCTCACAATGAGCAGTTCTTC.